Following are 17 T cell receptor beta chains from one sample sequenced in a study of cytomegalovirus exposure and HLA in healthy donors (dated by TCRdb to 2017 to 2019). Library preparation was by the immunoSEQ multiplex PCR assay. A mixture of 60 forward primers for TCR Vbeta segments and 13 reverse primers for TCR Jbeta segments was used in the multiplex PCR. The clones in this table, taken by TCRdb from immuneACCESS, are in-frame only. Not every clone is retained; where verified, under half of the shortfall comes from an unresolved V gene, and the cause of the rest is unknown. In this sample the table shows about 55,000 clones, approximately 71% of which occur a single time. Jointly, the top ten make up approximately 35% of the sample. Sequencing input: PBMCs. Receptor source: a man aged 35-49 years in good health and CMV-seropositive.

V is TRBV19 and J is TRBJ1-3; D not certain. Germline V CDR1 and CDR2: LNHDA, SQIVND (reference sequence). Between the trimmed V and J ends, which lost 5 bases and 8 bases, there was a span of 16 bases. The CDR3 loop spans 14 amino acids. The CDR3 nucleotides are TGTGCCAGTAGTCGCGACATATCGCGGGACACCATATATTTT. This translates into CASSRDISRDTIYF. The full variable domain, in which reference TRBV19 and TRBJ1-3 provide the parts outside the CDR3, is DGGITQSPKYLFRKEGQNVTLSCEQNLNHDAMYWYRQDPGQGLRLIYYSQIVNDFQKGDIAEGYSVSREKKESFPLTVTSAQKNPTAFYLCASSRDISRDTIYFGEGSWLTVV.

This clone was seen a single time. The J gene is TRBJ1-2, the V gene TRBV7-8; the match to TRBD1 covers 10 bases. The CDR3 totals 15 residues. Germline CDR1 reads SGHVS; CDR2 reads FQNEAQ. The V and J ends lost 5 bases and 8 bases, in that order; junction bases with no gene match: 11. CDR3 DNA sequence: TGTGCCAGCAGCGCTCCGGGGACAGGGGTTCACGGCTACACCTTC. This codes for CASSAPGTGVHGYTF.

The chain combines TRBV4-3 with TRBJ2-1, with TRBD2 identical over 10 bases. With 3 bases clipped from V and 5 bases from J, the junction kept 4 bases outside the gene matches. The CDR3 spans 15 residues. CDR1 is LGHNA, CDR2 YSLEER, per germline. CDR3 DNA: TGCGCCAGCAGCCAGGTAGGACTAGCGGACAATGAGCAGTTCTTC. Translation: CASSQVGLADNEQFF.

The rearrangement joins TRBV11-2 to TRBJ1-2, with 7 bases aligning to TRBD1. Germline lookup yields CDR1 SGHAT and CDR2 FQNNGV. V trimming: 5 bases; J trimming: 2 bases; junction bases outside the gene matches: 2. The CDR3 is 13 amino acids. The CDR3 is CASSQQGNYGYTF. The CDR3 region has the DNA TGTGCCAGCAGCCAACAGGGGAACTATGGCTACACCTTC.

The CDR3 loop reads CASSVRGTGGYGYTF. DNA for the CDR3: TGTGCCAGCAGCGTTAGGGGGACAGGGGGATATGGCTACACCTTC. The genes are TRBV9 and TRBJ1-2, with 11 nucleotides matching TRBD1. The V segment lost 2 bases and the J segment 5 bases; nucleotides outside the gene matches: 5. Germline CDR1 reads SGDLS; CDR2 reads YYNGEE. This CDR3 is 15 amino acids long.

This clone has only a few counts. This sequence joins TRBV27 and TRBJ1-6; 7 bases map to TRBD1. The germline V gene has CDR1 MNHEY and CDR2 SMNVEV (reference sequence). This CDR3 region has 14 residues. The J segment lost 14 bases and the V segment lost 5 bases, leaving 12 bases of the junction unmatched. The CDR3, as DNA: TGTGCCAGCAGTCCAGACAGGGCCCTGGTAGCCCTCCACTTT. Translating gives CASSPDRALVALHF.

This clone was observed a few times. This sample includes further DNA sequences coding for the same CDR3. This chain connects TRBV4-3 to TRBJ2-3; D remains ambiguous. V was trimmed by 0 bases and J by 0 bases, leaving 4 bases between them. Germline V lookup: CDR1 LGHNA, CDR2 YSLEER. This CDR3 contains 14 residues. CDR3 loop: CASSQDSSTDTQYF. CDR3 nucleotide sequence: TGCGCCAGCAGCCAAGATAGTAGCACAGATACGCAGTATTTT.

CDR3 sequence (DNA): TGTGCCAGCAGCCAAGATGGGACTAGCGGGGGGGAAGTTCAAGAGACCCAGTACTTC. This sequence encodes CASSQDGTSGGEVQETQYF. The chain recombines TRBV4-2 with TRBJ2-5, with 16 nucleotides matching TRBD2. Germline loops: CDR1 LGHNA, CDR2 YNFKEQ. V lost 0 bases, J lost 2 bases, and 6 bases stayed unmatched. The CDR3 sequence is 19 residues long.

The rearrangement joins TRBV27 to TRBJ2-3, with 8 positions matching TRBD1. The CDR3 spans 13 residues. After removal of 4 bases from V and 6 bases from J, the junction contained 3 bases not matched to a gene. Germline values: CDR1 MNHEY, CDR2 SMNVEV (reference sequence). CDR3 nucleotide sequence: TGTGCCAGCAGTTACAGGGGGAGGGATACGCAGTATTTT. Translation: CASSYRGRDTQYF.

As for this clone: Other DNA sequences from this sample encode an identical CDR3 as well. V and J are TRBV5-1 and TRBJ1-5; TRBD1 matches at 8 bases. This CDR3 region has 14 residues. The trim removed 2 bases at V and 4 bases at J, leaving 2 bases unmatched. Germline CDR1 SGHRS, CDR2 YFSETQ. The CDR3 loop reads CASSFGQGNQPQHF. As DNA, the CDR3 is TGCGCCAGCAGCTTCGGACAGGGAAATCAGCCCCAGCATTTT. The full variable domain, rest sourced from reference TRBV5-1 and TRBJ1-5, is KAGVTQTPRYLIKTRGQQVTLSCSPISGHRSVSWYQQTPGQGLQFLFEYFSETQRNKGNFPGRFSGRQFSNSRSEMNVSTLELGDSALYLCASSFGQGNQPQHFGDGTRLSIL.

CDR3 loop: CASSPGQSYGYTF. The DNA of the CDR3 is TGCGCCAGCAGCCCGGGACAGTCCTATGGCTACACCTTC. The chain recombines TRBV5-1 with TRBJ1-2, with TRBD1 identical over 7 bases. CDR3 length: 13 amino acids. CDR1 is SGHRS, CDR2 YFSETQ, per germline. The trim removed 4 bases at V and 4 bases at J, leaving 4 bases unmatched. Full variable domain (outside the CDR3, taken from reference TRBV5-1 and TRBJ1-2): KAGVTQTPRYLIKTRGQQVTLSCSPISGHRSVSWYQQTPGQGLQFLFEYFSETQRNKGNFPGRFSGRQFSNSRSEMNVSTLELGDSALYLCASSPGQSYGYTFGSGTRLTVV.

The CDR3 nucleotides are TGTGCCAGCAGCTTGGGAGCGGGGGGGCCTCTTAGCGAGCAGTACTTC. It yields the protein CASSLGAGGPLSEQYF. This chain links TRBV13 with TRBJ2-7; 10 bases align to TRBD2. The junction had 11 bases not matched to a gene; V was cut back by 3 bases and J by 6 bases. Germline loops: CDR1 PRHDT, CDR2 FYEKMQ (reference sequence). The CDR3 is made up of 16 amino acids.

The J gene is TRBJ1-5, the V gene TRBV5-6; D is possibly TRBD1 (6 bases). The CDR3 extends over 15 amino acids. Germline lookup yields CDR1 SGHDT and CDR2 YYEEEE. Trimming shortened V by 0 bases and J by 7 bases, and 14 bases separated the two germline ends. The CDR3 reads CASSLGPRGSQPQHF. In DNA form, the CDR3 reads TGTGCCAGCAGCTTGGGACCCAGGGGATCCCAGCCCCAGCATTTT.

This clone was seen more than once but under ten times. The gene calls are TRBV7-9 and TRBJ1-6; tentative D call: TRBD1 (5 bases). Per the germline V gene, CDR1 is SEHNR and CDR2 is FQNEAQ (reference sequence). This CDR3 contains 13 residues. V was clipped by 2 bases and J by 7 bases, with 6 bases between them. Here the CDR3 reads CASSLKGNSPLHF. The CDR3 bases are TGTGCCAGCAGCTTAAAGGGGAATTCACCCCTCCACTTT. The full variable domain, completed using reference TRBV7-9 and TRBJ1-6, is DTGVSQNPRHKITKRGQNVTFRCDPISEHNRLYWYRQTLGQGPEFLTYFQNEAQLEKSRLLSDRFSAERPKGSFSTLEIQRTEQGDSAMYLCASSLKGNSPLHFGNGTRLTVT.

The V call is TRBV7-3, the J call TRBJ2-1; D is ambiguous. Trimming pared 0 bases from V and 9 bases from J, leaving 9 bases between. The V gene's germline CDR1 is SGHTA and CDR2 FQGTGA. There are 13 residues in the CDR3. The CDR3 DNA reads TGTGCCAGCAGCTTAACGGGCCAACCTGAGCAGTTCTTC. Translated: CASSLTGQPEQFF. The variable domain in full, completed from reference TRBV7-3 and TRBJ2-1, reads GAGVSQTPSNKVTEKGKYVELRCDPISGHTALYWYRQSLGQGPEFLIYFQGTGAADDSGLPNDRFFAVRPEGSVSTLKIQRTERGDSAVYLCASSLTGQPEQFFGPGTRLTVL.

Only a few counts were recorded for this clone. V and J are TRBV1 and TRBJ2-2; the table's TRBD1 call for D was not verified on the DNA. TRBV1 is annotated as a pseudogene. The CDR3 runs to 17 residues. As DNA, the CDR3 is TGCACCAGCAGCCAACTTTCGACAGGGGCGAACACCGGGGAGCTGTTTTTT. It translates to CTSSQLSTGANTGELFF.

The V and J genes are TRBV6-1 and TRBJ2-7, with D possibly being TRBD2 (6 bases). The CDR3 runs to 14 residues. Trimming shortened V by 2 bases and J by 3 bases, and 11 bases separated the two germline ends. Germline CDR1 and CDR2: MNHNS and SASEGT. The CDR3, as DNA: TGTGCCAGCAGTGAACCCGGGAGAGTCTACGAGCAGTACTTC. Its translation is CASSEPGRVYEQYF.